This TCR beta chain was sequenced for a study of vaccination effects on CD4 cells after COVID-19. Sequencing in the ViraFEST assay came after antigen-specific CD4+ T cells had been expanded with viral peptide pools, which were used to stimulate PBMC. Culturing for around eleven days preceded CD4+ T cell isolation. The study, taken as a whole, reports: Researchers report that only 1 of 255 vaccine-induced clones in healthy vaccinees cross-reacted with common cold coronaviruses. Convalescent patients were scarce, and early post-infection timepoints were absent.

Of note for this clone: Its antigen is unidentified.

Repertoires were generated with immunoSEQ multiplex PCR, while TCRdb's copy carries only in-frame clones and drops some. The sample includes 50,000 to 65,000 clones, over 80% of them seen just once. This sequence was found in a human donor who received a COVID-19 vaccine. The sample consisted of CD4+ T cells from PBMCs cultured with HCoV-229E spike peptides, taken before COVID-19 vaccination.

CDR3 loop: CASSPQGALNTIYF. The CDR3 bases are TGTGCCAGCTCACCACAGGGGGCCTTAAACACCATATATTTT. The chain couples TRBV18 to TRBJ1-3; 7 bases align to TRBD1. The CDR3 loop spans 14 amino acids. Germline V CDR1 and CDR2: KGHSH, LQKENI. J lost 6 bases, V lost 1 base, and 3 bases had no gene match.